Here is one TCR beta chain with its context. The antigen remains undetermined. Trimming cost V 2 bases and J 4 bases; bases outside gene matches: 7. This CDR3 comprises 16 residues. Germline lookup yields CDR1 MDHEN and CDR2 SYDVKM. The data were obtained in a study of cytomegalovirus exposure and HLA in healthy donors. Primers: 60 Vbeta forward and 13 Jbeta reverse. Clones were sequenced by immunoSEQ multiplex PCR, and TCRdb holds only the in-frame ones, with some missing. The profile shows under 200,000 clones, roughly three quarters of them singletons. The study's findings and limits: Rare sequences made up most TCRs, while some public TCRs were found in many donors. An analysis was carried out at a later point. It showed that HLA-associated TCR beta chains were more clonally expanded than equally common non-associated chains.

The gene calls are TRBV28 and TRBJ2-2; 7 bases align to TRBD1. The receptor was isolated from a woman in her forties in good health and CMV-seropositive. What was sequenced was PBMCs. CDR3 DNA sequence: TGTGCCAGCAGTTTAAAAGCAGGGGGTAGCACCGGGGAGCTGTTTTTT. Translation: CASSLKAGGSTGELFF.